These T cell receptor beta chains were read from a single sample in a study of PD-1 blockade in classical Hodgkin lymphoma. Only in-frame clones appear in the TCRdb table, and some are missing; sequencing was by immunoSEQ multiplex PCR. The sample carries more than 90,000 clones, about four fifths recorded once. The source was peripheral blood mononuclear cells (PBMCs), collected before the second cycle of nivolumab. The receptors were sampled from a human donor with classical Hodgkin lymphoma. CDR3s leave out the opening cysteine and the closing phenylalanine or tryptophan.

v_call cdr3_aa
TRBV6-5 ASSSGGRLNQPQH
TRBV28 ASSPPGLAGSGSDTQY
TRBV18 ASSPELVRETQY
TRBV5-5 ASSLGLGSFTGELF
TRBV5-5 ASSLVPGGAYEQY
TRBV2 ASSRTGGGSGANVLT
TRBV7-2 ASSRGADTQY
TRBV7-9 ASSGQANQPQH
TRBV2 ASSEEGREF
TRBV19 ASRSGSSNQPQH
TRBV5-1 ASSSPGGETQY
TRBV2 ASIRDRGQPQH
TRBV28 ASSSAIPPEQF
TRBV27 ASSPPRREGDYEQY
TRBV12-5 ASGLPATSGQGEQF
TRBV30 AWSVLVNTGELF
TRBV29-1 SVRAAYNEQF
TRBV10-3 AISGRREGETQY